A selection of T cell receptor beta chains follows, all from one sample in a study of stem cell transplantation in POMP-related autoinflammatory disease. Only in-frame clones appear in the TCRdb table, and some are missing; sequencing was by immunoSEQ multiplex PCR. This sample has 68,000 or so clones; approximately 91% occur once, and the top ten carry 0.5% to 0.85%. Sample: CD4+ T cells from PBMCs, taken after stem cell transplantation. Receptors were obtained from a human patient with POMP-related autoinflammation and immune dysregulation (PRAID). Some T cells may possibly be graft donor cells. The CDR3 runs from the conserved cysteine through the conserved F or W. The order of the fields is J gene, CDR3 length, V gene, clone size, D gene, CDR3 DNA, CDR3 protein. D genes are given only for firm matches. Part of the rows lack a size; the others show once, few, many or a class for expanded clones.

TRBJ2-3	17	TRBV11-2	.	.	TGTGCCAGCAGCCCCCCGGAGGCCGACTTTCTCACAGATACGCAGTATTTT	CASSPPEADFLTDTQYF
TRBJ1-2	14	TRBV3-1/TRBV3-2	.	.	TGTGCCAGCAGCCAAGATCTCGGCACCTATGGCTACACCTTC	CASSQDLGTYGYTF
TRBJ1-5	14	TRBV11-2	.	TRBD1	TGTGCCAGCAGCGGGTCAGGGGGAAATCAGCCCCAGCATTTT	CASSGSGGNQPQHF
TRBJ2-2	14	TRBV5-1	.	.	TGCGCCAGCTCGCGGGGTGTTAACACCGGGGAGCTGTTTTTT	CASSRGVNTGELFF
TRBJ1-5	13	TRBV12-3/TRBV12-4	.	.	TGTGCCAGCAGCCTGGACATGAATCAGCCCCAGCATTTT	CASSLDMNQPQHF
TRBJ2-1	13	TRBV7-9	.	.	TGTGCTGGTTGGGCAGGGTCCTACAATGAGCAGTTCTTC	CAGWAGSYNEQFF
TRBJ2-1	17	TRBV2	.	TRBD2	TGTGCCAGCAGGAATAGCGGGGGGGAAACTTCCTACAATGAGCAGTTCTTC	CASRNSGGETSYNEQFF
TRBJ2-3	15	TRBV5-1	.	TRBD1	TGCGCCAGCAGTCCAGGGGGCGCTTTATATGATACGCAGTATTTT	CASSPGGALYDTQYF
TRBJ1-4	14	TRBV19	.	.	TGTGCCAGTAGTATGTGGGTTACTAATGAAAAACTGTTTTTT	CASSMWVTNEKLFF
TRBJ2-2	15	TRBV6-2/TRBV6-3	.	.	TGTGCCAGCAGTCCCGGGGATTTCTGGATCGGGGAGCTGTTTTTT	CASSPGDFWIGELFF
TRBJ2-6	16	TRBV28	.	TRBD1	TGTGCCAGCAGTTTATGGACAGGGACTGGGGCCAACGTCCTGACTTTC	CASSLWTGTGANVLTF
TRBJ2-1	15	TRBV11-2	few	.	TGTGCCAGCAGCCACCGGATCGATCGGGGCAATGAGCAGTTCTTC	CASSHRIDRGNEQFF
TRBJ2-7	12	TRBV29-1	.	TRBD1	TGCAGCGTTGGACAGGGGCACGACGAGCAGTACTTC	CSVGQGHDEQYF
TRBJ2-4	15	TRBV27	.	.	TGTGCCAGCAGCAAGTACACACAAGCCAAAAACATTCAGTACTTC	CASSKYTQAKNIQYF
TRBJ1-6	15	TRBV3-1/TRBV3-2	.	.	TGTGCCAGCAGCCAAGATAGTGGGGGAGGGTCACCCCTCCACTTT	CASSQDSGGGSPLHF
TRBJ2-1	15	TRBV28	.	TRBD1	TGTGCCAGCAGTTTGGAACAGGGGCCCTACAATGAGCAGTTCTTC	CASSLEQGPYNEQFF
TRBJ2-6	14	TRBV11-2	.	.	TGTGCCAGCAGCTTAAGATCTGGGGCCAACGTCCTGACTTTC	CASSLRSGANVLTF
TRBJ2-7	14	TRBV2	.	TRBD2	TGTGCCAGCAGTGAGGAGACTAGCTTCTACGAGCAGTACTTC	CASSEETSFYEQYF
TRBJ2-3	15	TRBV18	.	TRBD2	TGTGCCAGCTCACCACCCGGACTAGCAGCCGATACGCAGTATTTT	CASSPPGLAADTQYF
TRBJ2-1	16	TRBV28	.	.	TGTGCCAGCAGTTCCATTATGCCACTAGGGTGGAATGAGCAGTTCTTC	CASSSIMPLGWNEQFF
TRBJ2-1	18	TRBV19	.	.	TGTGCCAGTAGTATTTCTACTTCCCTCGTTAGCTCCTACAATGAGCAGTTCTTC	CASSISTSLVSSYNEQFF
TRBJ1-1	17	TRBV7-2	.	.	TGTGCCAGTTCCGATCCGGGGGGGCGTCGCATGAACACTGAAGCTTTCTTT	CASSDPGGRRMNTEAFF
TRBJ1-1	15	TRBV6-5	few	.	TGTGCCAGCAGTTACAATCGGAACATGAACACTGAAGCTTTCTTT	CASSYNRNMNTEAFF
TRBJ2-5	14	TRBV7-2	.	TRBD1	TGTGCCAGCAGCCCGGACAGGGTGGAAGAGACCCAGTACTTC	CASSPDRVEETQYF
TRBJ1-5	15	TRBV5-4	.	TRBD1	TGTGCCAGCAGTGATGGACAGGGGCGAGATCAGCCCCAGCATTTT	CASSDGQGRDQPQHF
TRBJ2-3	15	TRBV6-5	.	TRBD2	TGTGCCAGCACCCTTCTAGCGGGAGTTCAAGATACGCAGTATTTT	CASTLLAGVQDTQYF
TRBJ2-1	14	TRBV6-5	.	TRBD2	TGTGCCAGCAGAACCCTAGCGGGGGTCAATGAGCAGTTCTTC	CASRTLAGVNEQFF
TRBJ1-1	14	TRBV5-1	.	.	TGCGCCAGCAGCTTTAAGGGGGGCGGGACTGAAGCTTTCTTT	CASSFKGGGTEAFF
TRBJ1-2	12	TRBV28	.	.	TGTGCCAGCAGTTTATCCCGCTATGGCTACACCTTC	CASSLSRYGYTF
TRBJ2-1	15	TRBV10-1	.	TRBD2	TGCGCCAGCAGTGACCGGACTAGCGGGAGCTACGCGCAGTTCTTC	CASSDRTSGSYAQFF
TRBJ1-2	16	TRBV5-1	.	TRBD1	TGCGCCAGCAGCTTGGATGGACAGGCCGGGAACTATGGCTACACCTTC	CASSLDGQAGNYGYTF
TRBJ1-4	14	TRBV19	.	.	TGTGCCAGTAGTATGGTACAGACGATTGAAAAACTGTTTTTT	CASSMVQTIEKLFF
TRBJ2-2	15	TRBV5-6	.	TRBD1	TGTGCCAGCAGCTTCTGGGACAGGAACACCGGGGAGCTGTTTTTT	CASSFWDRNTGELFF
TRBJ1-1	14	TRBV6-6	.	.	TGTGCCAGCAGTTACGGACTCCCACGGGCTGAAGCTTTCTTT	CASSYGLPRAEAFF
TRBJ2-2	16	TRBV5-1	.	TRBD2	TGCGCCAGCAGCTTGAGGCGGGGGAGTGTCACCGGGGAGCTGTTTTTT	CASSLRRGSVTGELFF
TRBJ1-3	15	TRBV9	.	.	TGTGCCAGCAGCGTAGGTAGAACAGCTGGAAACACCATATATTTT	CASSVGRTAGNTIYF
TRBJ2-1	15	TRBV18	.	TRBD2	TGTGCCAGCTCATCTCCCCTAGCGGGAGGGCCTGAGCAGTTCTTC	CASSSPLAGGPEQFF
TRBJ2-6	16	TRBV18	.	.	TGTGCCAGCTCACCAATCGGCCTCTCTGGGGCCAACGTCCTGACTTTC	CASSPIGLSGANVLTF
TRBJ1-2	15	TRBV4-1	.	TRBD1	TGCGCCAGCAGCCAAGAGGGACAGCGAGGCTATGGCTACACCTTC	CASSQEGQRGYGYTF
TRBJ1-1	14	TRBV18	medium-sized	.	TGTGCCAGCTCACCATCGGCGACGAACACTGAAGCTTTCTTT	CASSPSATNTEAFF
TRBJ2-2	14	TRBV18	.	TRBD2	TGTGCCAGCTCCCCGGGACTAAACACCGGGGAGCTGTTTTTT	CASSPGLNTGELFF
TRBJ1-1	13	TRBV6-5	.	.	TGTGCCAGCAGGGGACTGCCGAACACTGAAGCTTTCTTT	CASRGLPNTEAFF
TRBJ2-1	14	TRBV3-1/TRBV3-2	.	.	TGTGCCAGCAGCCCCCGGCCGAGCGTCAATGAGCAGTTCTTC	CASSPRPSVNEQFF
TRBJ1-5	14	TRBV28	.	TRBD1	TGTGCCAGCTTACTGCAGGGGGGTGGTCAGCCCCAGCATTTT	CASLLQGGGQPQHF
TRBJ2-3	17	TRBV5-4	.	TRBD2	TGTGCCAGCAGCAACGCCGGGCGGGAGGGACTCACAGATACGCAGTATTTT	CASSNAGREGLTDTQYF
TRBJ2-1	14	TRBV7-9	once	TRBD1	TGTGCCAGCAGCTTAGGAACAGGGGGTTATGAGCAGTTCTTC	CASSLGTGGYEQFF
TRBJ1-5	13	TRBV6-5	.	.	TGTGCCAGCAGTTATAATTCGCTCGGGCCCCAGCATTTT	CASSYNSLGPQHF
TRBJ2-6	19	TRBV5-6	.	.	TGTGCCAGCAGCGTGAGGAGACAGGTTCTCAGCTCTGGGGCCAACGTCCTGACTTTC	CASSVRRQVLSSGANVLTF
TRBJ2-5	15	TRBV5-1	once	TRBD2	TGCGCCAGCAGCTTGGGGGGGACTAGCACTGAGACCCAGTACTTC	CASSLGGTSTETQYF
TRBJ1-6	15	TRBV28	few	.	TGTGCCAGCGTAAACAGGCGCAGCTTACGGTCACCCCTCCACTTT	CASVNRRSLRSPLHF
TRBJ2-2	24	TRBV28	.	.	TGTGCCAGCAGTTTTTCCCGCGGACGGACCGGGGGAATCCCCATACCCTCGAACACCGGGGAGCTGTTTTTT	CASSFSRGRTGGIPIPSNTGELFF
TRBJ2-2	14	TRBV5-1	.	.	TGCGCCAGCAGCTTAGCCAGGAACACCGGGGAGCTGTTTTTT	CASSLARNTGELFF
TRBJ2-3	14	TRBV28	.	.	TGTGCCAGCAGTTTTGGCAGGAGGTCAGATACGCAGTATTTT	CASSFGRRSDTQYF
TRBJ2-7	14	TRBV29-1	.	TRBD2	TGCAGCGTTGAAGTTCAGCGGGAAGGCGACGAGCAGTACTTC	CSVEVQREGDEQYF
TRBJ2-6	19	TRBV24-1	.	.	TGTGCCACCAGTGAACGGGCAGGTCTCGGGTCCTCTGGGGCCAACGTCCTGACTTTC	CATSERAGLGSSGANVLTF
TRBJ1-3	15	TRBV7-9	few	TRBD1	TGTGCCAGCAGCCCTCAGGGGGCGCCGGGAAACACCATATATTTT	CASSPQGAPGNTIYF
TRBJ2-4	19	TRBV18	.	.	TGTGCCAGCTCACCATTGGCGCAGGGGTTAGACTTGGCCAAAAACATTCAGTACTTC	CASSPLAQGLDLAKNIQYF